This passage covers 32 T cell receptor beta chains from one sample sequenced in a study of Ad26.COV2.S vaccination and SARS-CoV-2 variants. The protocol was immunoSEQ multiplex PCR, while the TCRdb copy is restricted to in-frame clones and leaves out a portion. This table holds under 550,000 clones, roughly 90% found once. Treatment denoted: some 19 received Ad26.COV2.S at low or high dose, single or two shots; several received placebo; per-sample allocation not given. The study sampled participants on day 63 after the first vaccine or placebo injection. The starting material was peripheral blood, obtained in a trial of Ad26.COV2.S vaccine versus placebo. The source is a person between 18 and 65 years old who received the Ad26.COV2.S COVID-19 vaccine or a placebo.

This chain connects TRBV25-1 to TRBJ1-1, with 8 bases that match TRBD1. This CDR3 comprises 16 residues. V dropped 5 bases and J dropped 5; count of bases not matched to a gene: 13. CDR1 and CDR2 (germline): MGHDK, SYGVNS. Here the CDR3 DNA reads TGTGCCAGCAGTCCTCACCAACAGGGGGGTACGACTGAAGCTTTCTTT. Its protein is CASSPHQQGGTTEAFF.

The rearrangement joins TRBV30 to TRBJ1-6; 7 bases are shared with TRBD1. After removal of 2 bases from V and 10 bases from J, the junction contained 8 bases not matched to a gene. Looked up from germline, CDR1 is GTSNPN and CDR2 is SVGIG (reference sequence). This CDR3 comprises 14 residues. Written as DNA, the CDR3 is TGTGCCTGGAGTCGAGTAGGGGGCGAATCACCCCTCCACTTT. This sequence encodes CAWSRVGGESPLHF.

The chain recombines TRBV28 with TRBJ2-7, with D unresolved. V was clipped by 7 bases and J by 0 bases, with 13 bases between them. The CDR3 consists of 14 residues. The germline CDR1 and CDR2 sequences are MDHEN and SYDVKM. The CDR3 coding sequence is TGTGCCAGCAAACTGGGCAAGAGCTCCTACGAGCAGTACTTC. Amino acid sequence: CASKLGKSSYEQYF.

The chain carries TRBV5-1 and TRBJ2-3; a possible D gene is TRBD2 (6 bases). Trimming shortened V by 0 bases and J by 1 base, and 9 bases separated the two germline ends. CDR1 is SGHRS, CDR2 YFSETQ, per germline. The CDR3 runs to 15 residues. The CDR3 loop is CASSLESSGTDTQYF. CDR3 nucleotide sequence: TGCGCCAGCAGCTTGGAGTCTAGCGGCACAGATACGCAGTATTTT.

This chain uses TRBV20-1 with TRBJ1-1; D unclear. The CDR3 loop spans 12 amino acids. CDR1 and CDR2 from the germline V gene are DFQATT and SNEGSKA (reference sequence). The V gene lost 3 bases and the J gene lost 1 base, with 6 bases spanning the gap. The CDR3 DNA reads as TGCAGTGCTAGTCGACAGAACACTGAAGCTTTCTTT. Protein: CSASRQNTEAFF.

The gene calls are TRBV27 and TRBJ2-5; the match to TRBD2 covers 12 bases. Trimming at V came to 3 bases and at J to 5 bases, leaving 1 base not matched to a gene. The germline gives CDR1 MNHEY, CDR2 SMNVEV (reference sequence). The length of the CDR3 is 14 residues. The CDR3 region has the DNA TGTGCCAGCAGTTTTACTAGCGGGGGGGAGACCCAGTACTTC. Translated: CASSFTSGGETQYF.

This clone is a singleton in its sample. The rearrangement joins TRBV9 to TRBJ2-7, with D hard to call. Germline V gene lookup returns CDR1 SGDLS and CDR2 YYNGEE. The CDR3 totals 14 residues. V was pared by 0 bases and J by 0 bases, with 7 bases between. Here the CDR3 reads CASSVAKSSYEQYF. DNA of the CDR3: TGTGCCAGCAGCGTAGCCAAGAGCTCCTACGAGCAGTACTTC.

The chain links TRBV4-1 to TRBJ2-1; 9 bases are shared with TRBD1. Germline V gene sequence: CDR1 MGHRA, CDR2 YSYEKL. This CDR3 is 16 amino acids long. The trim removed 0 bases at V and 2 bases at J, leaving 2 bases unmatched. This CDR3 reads CASSQDRTGAYNEQFF. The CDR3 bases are TGCGCCAGCAGCCAAGACAGGACAGGGGCCTACAATGAGCAGTTCTTC.

The CDR3 coding sequence is TGCGCCAGCAGCGAGATCGGACAGGGCGGGGAGACCCAGTACTTC. Translated: CASSEIGQGGETQYF. The J gene is TRBJ2-5, the V gene TRBV5-1, with 8 bases fitting TRBD1. Germline CDR1 SGHRS, CDR2 YFSETQ. V lost 4 bases, J lost 5 bases, and 10 bases stayed unmatched. The CDR3 has 15 amino acids.

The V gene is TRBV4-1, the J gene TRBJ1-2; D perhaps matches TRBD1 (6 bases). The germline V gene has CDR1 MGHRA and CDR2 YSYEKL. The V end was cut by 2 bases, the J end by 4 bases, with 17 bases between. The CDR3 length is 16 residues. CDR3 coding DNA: TGCGCCAGCAGCCAATTGGCCACAGAGGGGGGCTATGGCTACACCTTC. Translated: CASSQLATEGGYGYTF.

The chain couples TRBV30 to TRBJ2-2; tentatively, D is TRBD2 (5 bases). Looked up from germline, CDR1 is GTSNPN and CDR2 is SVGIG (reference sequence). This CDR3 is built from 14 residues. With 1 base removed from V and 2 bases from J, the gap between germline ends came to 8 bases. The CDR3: CAWSGGLNTGELFF. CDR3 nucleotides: TGTGCCTGGAGTGGCGGACTTAACACCGGGGAGCTGTTTTTT.

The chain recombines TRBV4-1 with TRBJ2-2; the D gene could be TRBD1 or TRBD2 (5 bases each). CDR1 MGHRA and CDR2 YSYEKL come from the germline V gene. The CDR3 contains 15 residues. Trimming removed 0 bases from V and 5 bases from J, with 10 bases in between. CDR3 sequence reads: CASSQEGRLTGELFF. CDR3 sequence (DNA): TGCGCCAGCAGCCAAGAGGGACGCCTAACCGGGGAGCTGTTTTTT.

The CDR3 region is CASSREGVQPQHF. The DNA for the CDR3 is TGTGCCAGCAGTCGCGAGGGGGTCCAGCCCCAGCATTTT. This chain connects TRBV6-2 or TRBV6-3 to TRBJ1-5; a weak D match, TRBD1 (6 bases). The germline V gene encodes CDR1 MNHEY and CDR2 SVGEGT. Trimming pared 5 bases from V and 7 bases from J, leaving 12 bases between. The CDR3 is made up of 13 amino acids.

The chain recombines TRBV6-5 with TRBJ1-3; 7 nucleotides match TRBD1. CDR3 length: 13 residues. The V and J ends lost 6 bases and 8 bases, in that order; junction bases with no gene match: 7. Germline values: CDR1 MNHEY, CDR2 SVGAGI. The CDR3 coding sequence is TGTGCCAGCAGGTTGACAGGGCAAGACACCATATATTTT. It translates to CASRLTGQDTIYF.

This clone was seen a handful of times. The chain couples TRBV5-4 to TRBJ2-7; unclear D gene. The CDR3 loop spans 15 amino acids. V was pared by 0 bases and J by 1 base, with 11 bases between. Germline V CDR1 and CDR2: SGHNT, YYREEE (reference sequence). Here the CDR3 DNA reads TGTGCCAGCAGCTTGGTCTTGGGGTCGTCCTACGAGCAGTACTTC. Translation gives CASSLVLGSSYEQYF.

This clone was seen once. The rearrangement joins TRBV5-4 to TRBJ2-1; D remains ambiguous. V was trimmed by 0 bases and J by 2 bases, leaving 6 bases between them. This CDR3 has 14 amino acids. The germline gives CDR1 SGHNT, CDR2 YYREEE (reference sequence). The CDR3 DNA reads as TGTGCCAGCAGCTTGGCCGGACCCTACAATGAGCAGTTCTTC. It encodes CASSLAGPYNEQFF.

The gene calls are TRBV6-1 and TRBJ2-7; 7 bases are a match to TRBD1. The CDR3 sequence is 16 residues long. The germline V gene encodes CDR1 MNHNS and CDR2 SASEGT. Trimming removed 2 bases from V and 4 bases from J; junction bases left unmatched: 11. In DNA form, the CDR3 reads TGTGCCAGCAGTGAAAGTTTAGGGGGCGCTGGGTACGAGCAGTACTTC. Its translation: CASSESLGGAGYEQYF.

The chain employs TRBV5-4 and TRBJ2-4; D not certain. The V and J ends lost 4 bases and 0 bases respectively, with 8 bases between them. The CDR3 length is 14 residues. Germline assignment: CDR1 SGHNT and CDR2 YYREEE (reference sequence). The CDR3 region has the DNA TGTGCCAGCAGCCCCGGGCTAGCCAAAAACATTCAGTACTTC. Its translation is CASSPGLAKNIQYF.

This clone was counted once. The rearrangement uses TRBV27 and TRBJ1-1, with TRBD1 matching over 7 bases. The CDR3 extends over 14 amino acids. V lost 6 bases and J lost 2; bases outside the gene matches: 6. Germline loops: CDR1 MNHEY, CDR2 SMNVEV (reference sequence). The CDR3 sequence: CASRNRGLNTEAFF. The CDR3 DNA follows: TGTGCCAGCAGAAACAGGGGCCTTAACACTGAAGCTTTCTTT.

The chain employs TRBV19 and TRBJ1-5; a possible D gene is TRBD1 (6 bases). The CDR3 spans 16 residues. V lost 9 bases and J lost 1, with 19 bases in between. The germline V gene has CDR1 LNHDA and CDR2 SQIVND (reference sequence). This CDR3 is CASTYGGAGSNQPQHF. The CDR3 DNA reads TGTGCCAGCACCTATGGGGGGGCTGGGAGCAATCAGCCCCAGCATTTT.

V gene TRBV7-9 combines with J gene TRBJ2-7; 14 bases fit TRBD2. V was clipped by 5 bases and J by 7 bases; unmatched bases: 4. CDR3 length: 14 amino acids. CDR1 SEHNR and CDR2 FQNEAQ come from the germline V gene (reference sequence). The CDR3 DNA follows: TGTGCCAGCAGCGGGACTAGCGGGGGAGTAGAGCAGTACTTC. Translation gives CASSGTSGGVEQYF.

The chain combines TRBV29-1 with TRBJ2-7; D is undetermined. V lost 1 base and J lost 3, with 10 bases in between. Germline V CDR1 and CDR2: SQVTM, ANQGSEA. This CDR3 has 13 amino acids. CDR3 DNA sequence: TGCAGCGTTGAAGGGGCCAGTTTCTACGAGCAGTACTTC. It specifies CSVEGASFYEQYF.

DNA for the CDR3: TGCGCCAGCAGCCCAACGACAGGGGCGTACACTGAAGCTTTCTTT. This translates into CASSPTTGAYTEAFF. The chain recombines TRBV5-1 with TRBJ1-1, with 8 nucleotides matching TRBD1. The CDR3 is 15 amino acids. V shed 4 bases and J 3 bases; nucleotides not matched to a gene: 8. Germline CDR1 is SGHRS and CDR2 is YFSETQ.

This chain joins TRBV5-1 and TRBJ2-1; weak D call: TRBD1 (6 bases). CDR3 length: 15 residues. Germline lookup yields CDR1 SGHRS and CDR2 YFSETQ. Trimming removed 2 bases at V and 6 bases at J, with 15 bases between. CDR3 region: CASSFQDRTGNEQFF. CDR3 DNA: TGCGCCAGCAGCTTCCAAGACAGGACGGGCAATGAGCAGTTCTTC.

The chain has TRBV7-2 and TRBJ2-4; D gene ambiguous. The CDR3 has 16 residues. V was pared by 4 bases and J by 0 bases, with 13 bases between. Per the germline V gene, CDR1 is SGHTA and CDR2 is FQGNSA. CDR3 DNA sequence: TGTGCCAGCAGCTCCTACCCCGACGGAGCCAAAAACATTCAGTACTTC. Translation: CASSSYPDGAKNIQYF.

The CDR3: CASSLPGTVVEPQHF. The CDR3 DNA reads as TGTGCCAGTAGTCTACCCGGGACAGTCGTAGAGCCCCAGCATTTT. The chain combines TRBV19 with TRBJ1-5; 7 nucleotides align to TRBD1. The CDR3 covers 15 residues. Trimming removed 5 bases from V and 8 bases from J; junction bases left unmatched: 12. Germline values: CDR1 LNHDA, CDR2 SQIVND (reference sequence).

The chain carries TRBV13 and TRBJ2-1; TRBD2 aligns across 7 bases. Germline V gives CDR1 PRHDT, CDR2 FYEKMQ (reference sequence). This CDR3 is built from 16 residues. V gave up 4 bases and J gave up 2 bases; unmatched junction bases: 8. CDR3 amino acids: CASSSNPGLPYNEQFF. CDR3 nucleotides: TGTGCCAGCAGCTCAAACCCGGGACTACCCTACAATGAGCAGTTCTTC. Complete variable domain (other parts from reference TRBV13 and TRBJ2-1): AAGVIQSPRHLIKEKRETATLKCYPIPRHDTVYWYQQGPGQDPQFLISFYEKMQSDKGSIPDRFSAQQFSDYHSELNMSSLELGDSALYFCASSSNPGLPYNEQFFGPGTRLTVL.

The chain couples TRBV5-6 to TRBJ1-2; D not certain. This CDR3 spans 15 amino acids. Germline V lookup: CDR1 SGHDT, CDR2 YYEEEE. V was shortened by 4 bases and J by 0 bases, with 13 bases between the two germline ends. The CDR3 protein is CASSHPGRANYGYTF. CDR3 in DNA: TGTGCCAGCAGCCACCCCGGGCGAGCTAACTATGGCTACACCTTC.

CDR3 in amino acids: CASSLRSQYSGNTIYF. Here the CDR3 DNA reads TGTGCCAGCAGCTTAAGATCACAGTACTCTGGAAACACCATATATTTT. The rearrangement uses TRBV7-8 and TRBJ1-3; D unresolved. Trimming pared 2 bases from V and 0 bases from J, leaving 11 bases between. The CDR3 covers 16 residues. CDR1 is SGHVS, CDR2 FQNEAQ, per germline.

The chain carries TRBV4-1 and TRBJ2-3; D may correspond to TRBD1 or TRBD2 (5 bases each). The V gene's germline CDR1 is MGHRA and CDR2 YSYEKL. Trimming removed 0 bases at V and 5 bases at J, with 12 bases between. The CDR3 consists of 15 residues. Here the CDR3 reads CASSQDGTLGDTQYF. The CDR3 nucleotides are TGCGCCAGCAGCCAAGACGGGACGTTGGGAGATACGCAGTATTTT.

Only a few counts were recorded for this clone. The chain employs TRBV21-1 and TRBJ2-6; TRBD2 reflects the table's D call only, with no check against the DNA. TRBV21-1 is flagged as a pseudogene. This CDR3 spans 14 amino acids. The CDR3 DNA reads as TGTGCCAGCAGCAGTCTTTCTGGGGCCAACGTCCTGACTTTC. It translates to CASSSLSGANVLTF.

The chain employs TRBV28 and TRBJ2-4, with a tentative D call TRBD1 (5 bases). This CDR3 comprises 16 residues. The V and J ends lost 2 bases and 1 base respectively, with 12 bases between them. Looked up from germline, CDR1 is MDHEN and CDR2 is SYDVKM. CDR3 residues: CASSLGFRAAKNIQYF. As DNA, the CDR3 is TGTGCCAGCAGTTTAGGGTTCAGGGCGGCCAAAAACATTCAGTACTTC.